This T cell receptor beta chain was recorded in a study of molecular identifiers for immune sequencing clone quantification. The study, taken as a whole, reports: Whereas clones above 20 RNA copies held under 1% of naive-cell molecules, they held over 98% of effector molecules.

TCRdb called the PCR reads again in MiXCR, with one record for every CDR3 protein. The table shows about 510,000 distinct CDR3 sequences, with 20% to 25% occurring only once. Per the germline V gene, CDR1 is MNHEY and CDR2 is SVGEGT. CDR3 length: 16 amino acids. V dropped 2 bases and J dropped 1 base, with 12 bases sitting between them. It was from approximately 22,000 to 940,000 sorted cells, with 10%, 30% or 50% RNA, that naive CD8 libraries came. Details on this clonotype: Its antigen is undetermined.

The sequenced material came from naive CD8+ T cells from blood, with Jurkat cell RNA spiked in. Subset denoted: FACS-sorted CD8+CD4-CCR7+CD45RA+ naive T cells. The rearrangement links TRBV6-2 or TRBV6-3 to TRBJ1-5; D is unresolved. The receptor comes from a human donor in good health. Some libraries in this study had Jurkat cell RNA spiked in. The CDR3 reads CASSYVRSTSNQPQHF. CDR3 nucleotide sequence: TGTGCCAGCAGTTACGTCCGTTCGACAAGCAATCAGCCCCAGCATTTT.